These T cell receptor beta chains were read from a single sample in a study of graft-versus-host responses after intestinal transplantation. Assay used: immunoSEQ multiplex PCR; TCRdb lists only in-frame clones, some missing. The sample lists over 60,000 clones; 89% were seen once. Here the sequenced sample was ileum tissue, taken 350 to 400 days after transplant. The receptors here all came from a human patient who received an intestinal transplant, so some T cells may come from the graft donor. CDR3s leave out the opening cysteine and the closing phenylalanine or tryptophan. A D gene is named only where the DNA matches it firmly.

V,D,J,CDR3
TRBV2,-,TRBJ1-1,ASSEDRNTEAF
TRBV15,TRBD1,TRBJ2-5,ATTESTRTGFQETQY
TRBV10-3,TRBD1,TRBJ1-5,AISEFYTGGYQPQH
TRBV5-1,TRBD1,TRBJ1-2,ASRPNRGDYT
TRBV29-1,-,TRBJ2-7,SVVVRAYEQY
TRBV15,-,TRBJ2-7,ATSREGDEQY
TRBV19,-,TRBJ2-2,ASSGGELF
TRBV9,-,TRBJ2-7,ASSVEGGSYEQY
TRBV7-3,-,TRBJ2-3,ASSSSRVPDTQY
TRBV7-9,-,TRBJ2-6,ASRDPVMGSGANVLT
TRBV6-1,-,TRBJ1-1,ASSGHTEAF
TRBV6-5,TRBD1,TRBJ2-5,ASSLGQGWETQY
TRBV5-4,TRBD1,TRBJ1-1,ASSAGTGEAF
TRBV7-9,-,TRBJ1-2,ASSLDGANYGYT
TRBV11-2,-,TRBJ2-3,ASSLREDIFPKVAQY
TRBV4-1,-,TRBJ1-2,ASSQVDRRVGHT
TRBV4-1,TRBD2,TRBJ2-1,ASSQALAGGEEQF
TRBV28,TRBD1,TRBJ2-7,ASSRPSRGRYEQY
TRBV28,-,TRBJ1-2,ASSLERSNYGYT
TRBV10-3,TRBD1,TRBJ2-7,ATRGTDRSSSYEQY
TRBV29-1,TRBD1,TRBJ1-5,SVAQGVNQPQH
TRBV10-2,-,TRBJ2-1,ASRGLYNEQF
TRBV28,-,TRBJ2-7,ASRAALEGQY
TRBV5-1,TRBD1,TRBJ2-7,ASSFLGQGTYYEQY
TRBV2,TRBD2,TRBJ2-3,ASTGGREGTDTQY
TRBV6-6,TRBD2,TRBJ2-7,ASSLAGGTSYEQY
TRBV14,-,TRBJ2-6,ASSQWSGANVLT
TRBV5-1,-,TRBJ2-2,ASSLAQGLTGELF
TRBV4-1,-,TRBJ2-5,ASSQTGPWETQY
TRBV2,TRBD1,TRBJ1-3,ASTRGDSSGNTIY
TRBV2,TRBD2,TRBJ2-3,ASSELAGADTQY
TRBV28,-,TRBJ1-3,ASSLWGAGNTIY
TRBV7-9,-,TRBJ1-1,ASSLDGGQGGTEAF
TRBV27,-,TRBJ1-5,ASSAGLDQPQH
TRBV7-3,TRBD1,TRBJ2-7,ASSYDRGPTYEQY
TRBV10-1,-,TRBJ1-1,ASSESRGEAF
TRBV29-1,-,TRBJ2-7,SVVGSKASYEQY
TRBV6-6,TRBD1,TRBJ1-2,ASSSQTGWDGYT
TRBV28,-,TRBJ2-7,ASSLGTGAYEQY
TRBV11-2,-,TRBJ2-7,ASSLPLGGSSYEQY
TRBV7-8,-,TRBJ2-1,ASSTWGRDTAHYSSYNEQF
TRBV7-6,TRBD2,TRBJ2-5,ASSLVPSGRETQY
TRBV5-4,-,TRBJ2-2,ASSYTGELF
TRBV4-1,TRBD2,TRBJ2-1,ASSQAGLAGEREQF
TRBV13,-,TRBJ2-1,ASSFRVGNEQF
TRBV5-1,-,TRBJ2-4,ASRDRVLAKNIQY
TRBV4-1,-,TRBJ2-2,ASSQVFRGDTGELF
TRBV2,-,TRBJ1-2,ASMERILVTGYT
TRBV6-5,TRBD1,TRBJ1-1,ASSPGTANTEAF
TRBV12-5,-,TRBJ2-7,ASGGTYEQY